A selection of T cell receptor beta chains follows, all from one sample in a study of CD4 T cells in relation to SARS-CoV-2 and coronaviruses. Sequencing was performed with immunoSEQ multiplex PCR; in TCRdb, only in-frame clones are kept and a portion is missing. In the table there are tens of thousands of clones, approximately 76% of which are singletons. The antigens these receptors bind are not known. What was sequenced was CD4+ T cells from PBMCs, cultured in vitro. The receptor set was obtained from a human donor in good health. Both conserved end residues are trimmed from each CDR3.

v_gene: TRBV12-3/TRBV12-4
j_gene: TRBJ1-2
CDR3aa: ASSTRRGRGYT

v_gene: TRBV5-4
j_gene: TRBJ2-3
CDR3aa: ASRHFGVAGPSTDTQY

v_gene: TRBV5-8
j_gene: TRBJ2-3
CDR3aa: ASSSFRDRSTDTQY

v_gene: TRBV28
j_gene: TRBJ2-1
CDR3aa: ASITSGNNEQF

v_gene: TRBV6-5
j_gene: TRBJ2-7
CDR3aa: ASSYSFGAVSYEQY

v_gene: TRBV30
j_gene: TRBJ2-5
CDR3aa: AWSVHSGRETQY

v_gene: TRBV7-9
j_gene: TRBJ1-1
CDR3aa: ASSSGGTEAF

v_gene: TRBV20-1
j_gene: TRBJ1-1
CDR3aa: SASPTGLMNTEAF

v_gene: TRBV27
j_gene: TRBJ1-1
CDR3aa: ASSDRGRFGEAF

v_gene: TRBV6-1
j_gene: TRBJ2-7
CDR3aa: ASSDSAGASYEQY

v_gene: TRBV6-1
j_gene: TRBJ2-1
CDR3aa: ASSEGTGGNEQF

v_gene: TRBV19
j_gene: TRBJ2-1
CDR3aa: ASSITAGDNEQF

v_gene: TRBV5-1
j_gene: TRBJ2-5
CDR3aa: ASSLDPYQETQY

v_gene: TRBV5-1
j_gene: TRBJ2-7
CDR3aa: ASSLDSLAGVYEQY

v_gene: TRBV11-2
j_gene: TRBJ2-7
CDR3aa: ASSPGGAGLEQY

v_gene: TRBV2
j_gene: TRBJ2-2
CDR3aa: ASRGAETTGELF

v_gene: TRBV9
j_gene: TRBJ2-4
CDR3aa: ASSVGAGIVGDIQY

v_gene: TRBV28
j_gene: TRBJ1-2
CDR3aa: ASSYRGQAHYGYT

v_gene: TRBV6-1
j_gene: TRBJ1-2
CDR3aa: ASSEGDGVYGYT

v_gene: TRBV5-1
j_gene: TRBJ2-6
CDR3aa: ASSQARGMGANVLT

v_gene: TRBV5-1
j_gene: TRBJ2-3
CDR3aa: ASSLSSTSGGTDTQY

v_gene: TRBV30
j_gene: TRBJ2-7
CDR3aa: AWSPTSGRVQY

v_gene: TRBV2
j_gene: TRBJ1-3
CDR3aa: ASSETGFRNTIY

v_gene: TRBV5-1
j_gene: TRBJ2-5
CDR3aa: ASSPQAETQY

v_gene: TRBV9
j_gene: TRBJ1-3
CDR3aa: ASSVGNREGNTIY

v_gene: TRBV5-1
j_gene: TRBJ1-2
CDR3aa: ASSFRDRTDYGYT

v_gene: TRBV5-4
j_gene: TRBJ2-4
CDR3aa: ASSLFGAKNIQY

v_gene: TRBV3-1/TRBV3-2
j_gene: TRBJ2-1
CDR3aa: ASSSPATYNEQF

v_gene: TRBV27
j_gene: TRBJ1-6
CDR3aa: ASSSYGAGSYNSPLH

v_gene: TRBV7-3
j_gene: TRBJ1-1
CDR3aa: ASSPDRVGMNTEAF

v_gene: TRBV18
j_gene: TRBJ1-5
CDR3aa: ASSPPGDSNQPQH

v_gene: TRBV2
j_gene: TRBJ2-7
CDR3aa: ASRAEYEQY

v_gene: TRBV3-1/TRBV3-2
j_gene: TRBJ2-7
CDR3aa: ASSHHSRDRSYEQY

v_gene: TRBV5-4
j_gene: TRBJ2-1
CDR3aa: ASSHSPRDEQF

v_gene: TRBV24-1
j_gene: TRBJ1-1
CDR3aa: ATSRGSAEAF

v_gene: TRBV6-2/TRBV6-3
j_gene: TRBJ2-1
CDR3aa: ASSYRSARSYNEQF

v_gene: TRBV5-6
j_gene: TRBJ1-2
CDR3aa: ASSLGQPAYGYT

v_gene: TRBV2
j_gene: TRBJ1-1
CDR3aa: ASSVDRGVFGTEAF

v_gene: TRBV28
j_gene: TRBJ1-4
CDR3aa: ASSRKMGEKLF